This paragraph covers one TCR beta chain sequence. Its antigen is unknown. V was trimmed by 0 bases and J by 2 bases, leaving 8 bases between them. CDR1 SGHDT and CDR2 YYEEEE come from the germline V gene. The CDR3 is 14 amino acids. 60 Vbeta and 13 Jbeta primers were used in PCR. Repertoires were generated with immunoSEQ multiplex PCR, while TCRdb's copy carries only in-frame clones and drops some. This sample carries about 100,000 clones, approximately 77% of them seen once, and the ten largest clones take 13% to 15%. This specimen belongs to a study of cytomegalovirus exposure and HLA in healthy donors. Whole-study findings and limits: Clonal expansion, a later analysis showed, was greater in HLA-associated TCR beta chains than in equally common others. The study flagged 150 to 200 TCR beta chains as cytomegalovirus-associated. A later analysis associated 15,000 or so TCR beta sequences with HLA alleles at a 0.05 false discovery rate.

Samples came from healthy bone marrow donors. J is TRBJ1-2 and V is TRBV5-6; D ambiguous. Sequencing was carried out using PBMCs. This TCR derives from a male donor in good health and CMV-seropositive. The CDR3 coding sequence is TGTGCCAGCAGCTTGGGTCCCAGGAACTATGGCTACACCTTC. It encodes CASSLGPRNYGYTF.